Following are 18 T cell receptor beta chains from one sample sequenced in a study of blood T cells in healthy people across ages. Combining a sample-barcoded 5' primer with a J-beta primer mix, a second PCR ran for roughly 6 to 12 cycles. One entry per CDR3 protein results from TCRdb running MiXCR on the 5' RACE reads. The sample carries about 570,000 distinct CDR3 sequences, 25% to 30% recorded once. The sequencing sample was made of blood. These receptors all come from a woman in her 70s in good health.

This clonotype was observed a few times. The V and J genes are TRBV7-3 and TRBJ2-3; either TRBD1 or TRBD2 may fit D (5 bases each). Trimming removed 3 bases at V and 6 bases at J, with 13 bases between. The CDR3 runs to 14 residues. Germline CDR1 and CDR2: SGHTA and FQGTGA. The CDR3 reads CASSFRGPMDTQYF. The CDR3 DNA follows: TGTGCCAGCAGCTTCCGGGGACCTATGGATACGCAGTATTTT.

This sequence joins TRBV6-5 and TRBJ2-3; TRBD2 agrees at 11 bases. V trimming: 7 bases; J trimming: 9 bases; junction bases outside the gene matches: 12. CDR1 is MNHEY and CDR2 is SVGAGI in the germline V gene. This CDR3 is 15 amino acids long. The CDR3 protein is CASTATSGGAGTQYF. The DNA of the CDR3 is TGTGCCAGCACCGCAACTAGCGGGGGTGCAGGGACGCAGTATTTT.

This chain connects TRBV7-8 to TRBJ2-1, with D possibly matching TRBD2 (6 bases). Deletions cut 1 base from V and 7 bases from J, with 14 bases between. This CDR3 is 15 amino acids long. Germline V gives CDR1 SGHVS, CDR2 FQNEAQ. The CDR3 sequence is CASSLVGGLSNEQFF. CDR3 coding DNA: TGTGCCAGCAGCTTAGTTGGGGGGTTGAGTAATGAGCAGTTCTTC. Based on the CDR3 plus reference TRBV7-8 and TRBJ2-1, the full variable domain is GAGVSQSPRYKVAKRGQDVALRCDPISGHVSLFWYQQALGQGPEFLTYFQNEAQLDKSGLPSDRFFAERPEGSVSTLKIQRTQQEDSAVYLCASSLVGGLSNEQFFGPGTRLTVL.

This chain joins TRBV15 and TRBJ1-2, with TRBD1 as a possible D gene (5 bases). The germline gives CDR1 LNHNV, CDR2 YYDKDF (reference sequence). The CDR3 runs 15 residues. The germline V and J ends were trimmed by 0 bases and 8 bases, with 16 bases remaining between them. CDR3 amino acids: CATSRETGVYEGYTF. As DNA, the CDR3 is TGTGCCACCAGCAGAGAAACAGGAGTCTATGAGGGCTACACCTTC.

This chain links TRBV6-2 or TRBV6-3 with TRBJ2-3, with 14 bases fitting TRBD2. CDR1 is MNHEY, CDR2 SVGEGT, per germline. CDR3 length: 13 residues. With V trimmed by 6 bases and J by 8 bases, 1 base remained unmatched. CDR3 protein: CASRGTSGGTQYF. In nucleotides, the CDR3 is TGTGCCAGCAGAGGGACTAGCGGGGGTACGCAGTATTTT.

Only a few counts were recorded for this clonotype. The DNA for the CDR3 is TGCAGTGCTCCTGGACAGGGGGGGGAAAAACTGTTTTTT. Encoded protein: CSAPGQGGEKLFF. The J gene is TRBJ1-4, the V gene TRBV20-1, with 10 bases lining up with TRBD1. The V gene's germline CDR1 is DFQATT and CDR2 SNEGSKA (reference sequence). The CDR3 loop spans 13 amino acids. J was trimmed by 8 bases and V by 5 bases; bases with no gene match: 5.

J is TRBJ1-2 and V is TRBV6-2 or TRBV6-3, with a possible D match to TRBD1 (6 bases). Trimming removed 0 bases at V and 5 bases at J, with 16 bases between. The V gene's germline CDR1 is MNHEY and CDR2 SVGEGT. There are 16 residues in the CDR3. The CDR3: CASSYSSTGARYGYTF. Written as DNA, the CDR3 is TGTGCCAGCAGTTACTCGTCGACGGGGGCGCGTTATGGCTACACCTTC.

V is TRBV15 and J is TRBJ2-1; the match to TRBD2 covers 13 bases. The germline CDR1 and CDR2 sequences are LNHNV and YYDKDF (reference sequence). V dropped 1 base and J dropped 12; count of bases not matched to a gene: 12. The CDR3 sequence is 17 residues long. CDR3 sequence (DNA): TGTGCCACCAGCAGAGCGACTAGCGGGGGGAACTGGGTTCGGCAGTTCTTC. Translating it yields CATSRATSGGNWVRQFF.

The chain links TRBV20-1 to TRBJ2-5; 11 bases fit TRBD2. The germline V gene encodes CDR1 DFQATT and CDR2 SNEGSKA (reference sequence). Unmatched junction bases numbered 6, after V lost 6 bases and J lost 0 bases. The CDR3 has 15 residues. The CDR3 loop reads CSAIGTSGNQETQYF. The CDR3 DNA reads TGCAGTGCCATCGGGACTAGCGGTAACCAAGAGACCCAGTACTTC.

V gene TRBV20-1 combines with J gene TRBJ1-3; 7 nucleotides agree with TRBD1. Germline assignment: CDR1 DFQATT and CDR2 SNEGSKA (reference sequence). The CDR3 has 15 amino acids. With 6 bases clipped from V and 4 bases from J, the junction kept 12 bases outside the gene matches. The CDR3 loop reads CSAHRGRGSGNTIYF. Here the CDR3 DNA reads TGCAGTGCCCACCGGGGCAGGGGGTCAGGAAACACCATATATTTT.

The chain recombines TRBV29-1 with TRBJ2-6; D remains unclear. This CDR3 region has 15 residues. V was shortened by 2 bases and J by 0 bases, with 8 bases between the two germline ends. Germline-derived CDR1 and CDR2 are SQVTM and ANQGSEA. The CDR3 protein is CSVEPPSSGANVLTF. DNA of the CDR3: TGCAGCGTTGAACCCCCCAGCTCTGGGGCCAACGTCCTGACTTTC.

Only a few counts were recorded for this clonotype. The J gene is TRBJ1-1, the V gene TRBV20-1; no firm D call. Germline assignment: CDR1 DFQATT and CDR2 SNEGSKA (reference sequence). This CDR3 spans 15 amino acids. Trimming took 3 bases from V and 1 from J, leaving 15 bases between them. In nucleotides, the CDR3 is TGCAGTGCTAGTCGGGGTCAGTGGCGGAACACTGAAGCTTTCTTT. This translates into CSASRGQWRNTEAFF.

V gene TRBV10-3 combines with J gene TRBJ2-1, with D possibly TRBD2 on 7 matching bases. V lost 0 bases to trimming and J lost 4 bases, with 13 bases between them. This CDR3 region has 16 residues. CDR1 is ENHRY, CDR2 SYGVKD, per germline. CDR3 amino acids: CAISESGGGLYNEQFF. The DNA of the CDR3 is TGTGCCATCAGTGAGTCTGGGGGGGGCCTATACAATGAGCAGTTCTTC.

The rearrangement links TRBV6-2 or TRBV6-3 to TRBJ2-4; D tentatively fits TRBD1 or TRBD2 (5 bases each). With 2 bases removed from V and 13 bases from J, the gap between germline ends came to 15 bases. The CDR3 is 13 residues long. Per the germline V gene, CDR1 is MNHEY and CDR2 is SVGEGT. The CDR3, as DNA: TGTGCCAGCAGTTACGCCGGGACGTCATCCCAGTACTTC. Protein sequence: CASSYAGTSSQYF.

This clonotype turned up a few times. The rearrangement uses TRBV7-2 and TRBJ2-1, with D unresolved. With 6 bases removed from V and 5 bases from J, the gap between germline ends came to 11 bases. The germline V gene has CDR1 SGHTA and CDR2 FQGNSA. CDR3 length equals 13 residues. CDR3 amino acids: CASREGWDNEQFF. The CDR3, as DNA: TGTGCCAGCAGAGAAGGGTGGGACAATGAGCAGTTCTTC.

V gene TRBV9 combines with J gene TRBJ2-1; 16 bases align to TRBD2. The CDR3 covers 19 residues. V shed 0 bases, J shed 3 bases, and the junction held 6 bases outside the gene matches. Germline CDR1 is SGDLS and CDR2 is YYNGEE. The CDR3 region has the DNA TGTGCCAGCAGCGTAGCCGGGACTAGCGGGGGGGCATTCTACAATGAGCAGTTCTTC. Translation: CASSVAGTSGGAFYNEQFF. Drawing the rest from reference TRBV9 and TRBJ2-1, the complete variable domain is DSGVTQTPKHLITATGQRVTLRCSPRSGDLSVYWYQQSLDQGLQFLIQYYNGEERAKGNILERFSAQQFPDLHSELNLSSLELGDSALYFCASSVAGTSGGAFYNEQFFGPGTRLTVL.

This clonotype was found once. The gene calls are TRBV10-3 and TRBJ1-5; unclear D gene. This CDR3 region has 17 residues. Per the germline V gene, CDR1 is ENHRY and CDR2 is SYGVKD. Trimming took 2 bases from V and 2 from J, leaving 16 bases between them. Here the CDR3 DNA reads TGTGCCATCAGTGAGCGACGAGACCTCCTGGGCAATCAGCCCCAGCATTTT. Amino acids: CAISERRDLLGNQPQHF.

The chain recombines TRBV24-1 with TRBJ2-3; no clear D. Trimming pared 4 bases from V and 6 bases from J, leaving 16 bases between. The germline V gene encodes CDR1 KGHDR and CDR2 SFDVKD. This CDR3 spans 15 amino acids. The chain's CDR3 is CATSDPGPFPDTQYF. CDR3 DNA sequence: TGTGCCACCAGTGACCCAGGACCCTTCCCGGATACGCAGTATTTT.